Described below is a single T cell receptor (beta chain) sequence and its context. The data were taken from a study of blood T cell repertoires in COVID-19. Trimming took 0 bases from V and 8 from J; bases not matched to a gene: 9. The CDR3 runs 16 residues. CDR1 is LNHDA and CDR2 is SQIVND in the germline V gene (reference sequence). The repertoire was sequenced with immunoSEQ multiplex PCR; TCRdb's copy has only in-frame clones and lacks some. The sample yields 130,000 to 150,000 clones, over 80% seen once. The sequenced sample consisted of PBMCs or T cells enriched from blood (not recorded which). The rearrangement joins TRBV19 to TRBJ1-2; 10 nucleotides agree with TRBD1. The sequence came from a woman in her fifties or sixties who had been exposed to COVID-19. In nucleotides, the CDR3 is TGTGCCAGTAGTATAGATCATAGGACAGGGGGTGACGGCTACACCTTC. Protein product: CASSIDHRTGGDGYTF.